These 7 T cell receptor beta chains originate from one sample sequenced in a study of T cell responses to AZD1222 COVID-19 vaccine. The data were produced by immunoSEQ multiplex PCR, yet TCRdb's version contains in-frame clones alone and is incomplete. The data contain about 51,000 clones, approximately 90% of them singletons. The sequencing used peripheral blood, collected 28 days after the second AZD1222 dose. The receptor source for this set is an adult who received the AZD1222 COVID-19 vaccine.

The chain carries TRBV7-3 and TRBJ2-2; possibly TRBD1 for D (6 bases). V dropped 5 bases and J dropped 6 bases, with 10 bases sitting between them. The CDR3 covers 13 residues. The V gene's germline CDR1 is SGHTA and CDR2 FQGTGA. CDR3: CASSRGNPGELFF. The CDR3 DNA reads TGTGCCAGCAGCAGGGGGAATCCCGGGGAGCTGTTTTTT.

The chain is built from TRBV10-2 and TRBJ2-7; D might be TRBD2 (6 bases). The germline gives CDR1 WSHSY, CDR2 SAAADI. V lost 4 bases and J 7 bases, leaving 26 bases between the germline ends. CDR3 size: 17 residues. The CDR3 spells CASSALAFLTTAGEQYF. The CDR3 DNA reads TGCGCCAGCAGTGCTCTCGCCTTCCTGACTACTGCGGGGGAGCAGTACTTC.

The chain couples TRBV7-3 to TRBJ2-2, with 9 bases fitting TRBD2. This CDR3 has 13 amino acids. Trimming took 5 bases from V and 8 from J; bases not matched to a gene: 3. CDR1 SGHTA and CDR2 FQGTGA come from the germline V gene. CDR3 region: CASSPGLAGELFF. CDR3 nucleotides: TGTGCCAGCAGCCCCGGACTAGCGGGGGAGCTGTTTTTT.

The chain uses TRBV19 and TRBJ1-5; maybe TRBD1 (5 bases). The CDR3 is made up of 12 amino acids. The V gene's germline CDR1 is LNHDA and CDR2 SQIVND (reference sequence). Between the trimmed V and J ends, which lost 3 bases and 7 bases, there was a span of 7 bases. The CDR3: CASSISGQPQHF. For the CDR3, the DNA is TGTGCCAGTAGTATTTCAGGGCAGCCCCAGCATTTT.

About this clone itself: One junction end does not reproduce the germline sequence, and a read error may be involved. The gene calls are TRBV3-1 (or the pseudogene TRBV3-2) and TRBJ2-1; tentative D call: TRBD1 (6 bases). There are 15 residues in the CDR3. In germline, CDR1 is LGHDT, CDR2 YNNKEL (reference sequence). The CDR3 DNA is TGTGCCAGCAGCCAAGGGGATACAGGGACCAATGGGCAGTTCTTC. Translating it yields CASSQGDTGTNGQFF.

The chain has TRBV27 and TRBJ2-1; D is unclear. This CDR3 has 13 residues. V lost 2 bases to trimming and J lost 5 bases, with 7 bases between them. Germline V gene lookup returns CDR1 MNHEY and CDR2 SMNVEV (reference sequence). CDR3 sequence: CASSLGPHNEQFF. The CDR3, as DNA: TGTGCCAGCAGTTTAGGGCCTCACAATGAGCAGTTCTTC.

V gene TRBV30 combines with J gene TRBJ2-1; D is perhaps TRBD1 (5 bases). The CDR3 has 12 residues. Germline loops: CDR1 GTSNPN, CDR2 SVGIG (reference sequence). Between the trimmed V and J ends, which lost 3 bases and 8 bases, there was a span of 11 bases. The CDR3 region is CAWSLLGDEQFF. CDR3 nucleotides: TGTGCCTGGAGCCTCTTAGGGGATGAGCAGTTCTTC.